The 18 T cell receptor beta chains reported below all come from one sample, sequenced in a study of response to subunit inactivated influenza vaccine. TCRdb fed the RT-PCR reads into MiXCR, producing one record per CDR3 protein. The sample records hundreds of thousands of distinct CDR3 sequences, about 15% being singletons. The sample here was CD4+ T cells sorted from PBMCs, taken around 25 months after vaccination. These TCRs come from a man aged 45 to 70 who received an inactivated influenza vaccine.

This sequence joins TRBV7-2 and TRBJ2-5; 9 positions agree with TRBD2. In germline, CDR1 is SGHTA, CDR2 FQGNSA. This CDR3 is 15 amino acids long. The V segment lost 5 bases and the J segment 5 bases; nucleotides outside the gene matches: 9. The CDR3 loop is CASSQNGLASETQYF. The CDR3 DNA sequence: TGTGCCAGCAGCCAAAATGGACTAGCGTCGGAGACCCAGTACTTC.

This clonotype has just a few counts. The chain is built from TRBV12-3 or TRBV12-4 and TRBJ2-1; 12 nucleotides line up with TRBD2. The V and J ends lost 6 bases and 4 bases, in that order; junction bases with no gene match: 4. The CDR3 spans 15 residues. The CDR3 DNA reads as TGTGCCAGCAGGACTAGCGGGGGCCCTTACAATGAGCAGTTCTTC. It specifies CASRTSGGPYNEQFF.

The chain joins TRBV29-1 to TRBJ2-1, with 9 nucleotides matching TRBD2. The CDR3 totals 14 residues. The germline gives CDR1 SQVTM, CDR2 ANQGSEA. V dropped 7 bases and J dropped 8; count of bases not matched to a gene: 12. The CDR3 DNA is TGCAGCGGGAGGGGACTAGCAATCAGCTATGAGCAGTTCTTC. Protein product: CSGRGLAISYEQFF.

J is TRBJ2-4 and V is TRBV7-2; 7 bases align to TRBD2. With V trimmed by 6 bases and J by 4 bases, 12 bases remained unmatched. Germline V gives CDR1 SGHTA, CDR2 FQGNSA. This CDR3 has 16 residues. The CDR3 nucleotides are TGTGCCAGCAGTTCCAGGCCTGGTAGCGGGAAAAACATTCAGTACTTC. This sequence encodes CASSSRPGSGKNIQYF. The variable domain in full, completed from reference TRBV7-2 and TRBJ2-4, reads GAGVSQSPSNKVTEKGKDVELRCDPISGHTALYWYRQSLGQGLEFLIYFQGNSAPDKSGLPSDRFSAERTGGSVSTLTIQRTQQEDSAVYLCASSSRPGSGKNIQYFGAGTRLSVL.

A few counts support this clonotype. The chain employs TRBV30 and TRBJ1-5, with D maybe TRBD1 (5 bases). This CDR3 has 15 amino acids. Germline V lookup: CDR1 GTSNPN, CDR2 SVGIG (reference sequence). Trimming took 0 bases from V and 0 from J, leaving 9 bases between them. The CDR3 protein is CAWSVGDYSNQPQHF. CDR3 DNA sequence: TGTGCCTGGAGTGTTGGGGACTATAGCAATCAGCCCCAGCATTTT.

The chain has TRBV29-1 and TRBJ1-1; 7 bases line up with TRBD1. Trimming took 6 bases from V and 3 from J; bases not matched to a gene: 4. The V gene's germline CDR1 is SQVTM and CDR2 ANQGSEA. CDR3 length: 12 amino acids. CDR3 sequence reads: CSVGTVYTEAFF. In nucleotides, the CDR3 is TGCAGCGTGGGGACAGTGTACACTGAAGCTTTCTTT.

This clonotype was detected a few times. The chain links TRBV3-1 to TRBJ2-5, with D tentatively TRBD2 (6 bases). The CDR3 consists of 15 residues. The V gene's germline CDR1 is LGHDT and CDR2 YNNKEL (reference sequence). V was pared by 1 base and J by 2 bases, with 11 bases between. The CDR3 sequence is CASSQARTTQETQYF. The CDR3 coding sequence is TGTGCCAGCAGCCAAGCTAGGACTACTCAAGAGACCCAGTACTTC.

The gene calls are TRBV5-6 and TRBJ1-1; 11 bases line up with TRBD1. The CDR3 length is 16 residues. The germline gives CDR1 SGHDT, CDR2 YYEEEE. Trimming at V came to 4 bases and at J to 6 bases, leaving 11 bases not matched to a gene. CDR3 residues: CASSPLGQGAIAEAFF. CDR3 DNA: TGTGCCAGCAGCCCACTCGGACAGGGGGCAATCGCTGAAGCTTTCTTT.

The CDR3 nucleotides read TGTGCCAGCAGCCGGACATACCAAGCGAACACCGGGGAGCTGTTTTTT. Amino acid sequence: CASSRTYQANTGELFF. The rearrangement uses TRBV11-3 and TRBJ2-2, with D perhaps matching TRBD1 (5 bases). The V gene lost 5 bases and the J gene lost 0 bases, with 13 bases spanning the gap. This CDR3 has 16 amino acids. From germline, CDR1 is SGHNT and CDR2 YENEEA.

The table lists this clonotype with a few counts. This chain uses TRBV11-2 with TRBJ1-3; a possible D gene is TRBD1 (5 bases). The CDR3 consists of 14 residues. V lost 5 bases and J 4 bases, leaving 12 bases between the germline ends. In germline, CDR1 is SGHAT, CDR2 FQNNGV. The CDR3 DNA reads TGTGCCAGCAGCCGGTGGGGCGGCGGAAACACCATATATTTT. Translation: CASSRWGGGNTIYF.

This chain joins TRBV29-1 and TRBJ1-2; weak D call: TRBD1 (5 bases). Germline CDR1 reads SQVTM; CDR2 reads ANQGSEA. The V and J ends lost 6 bases and 4 bases respectively, with 15 bases between them. This CDR3 region has 13 residues. CDR3 sequence reads: CSVERGSRYGYTF. In DNA form, the CDR3 reads TGCAGCGTGGAGCGGGGCAGCCGCTATGGCTACACCTTC. Combining the CDR3 with reference TRBV29-1 and TRBJ1-2 gives the whole variable domain SAVISQKPSRDICQRGTSLTIQCQVDSQVTMMFWYRQQPGQSLTLIATANQGSEATYESGFVIDKFPISRPNLTFSTLTVSNMSPEDSSIYLCSVERGSRYGYTFGSGTRLTVV.

This clonotype was recorded many times. The chain employs TRBV29-1 and TRBJ1-2; D is unclear. Trimming stripped 6 bases from V and 0 bases from J, with 11 bases between. Germline V gene lookup returns CDR1 SQVTM and CDR2 ANQGSEA. The CDR3 is 13 residues long. The CDR3 reads CSVSKGPNYGYTF. CDR3 nucleotides: TGCAGCGTCTCGAAGGGCCCTAACTATGGCTACACCTTC.

This clonotype has only a few counts. V usage is TRBV4-3 and J usage is TRBJ1-1, with a tentative D call TRBD1 (5 bases). The CDR3 length is 15 residues. Per the germline V gene, CDR1 is LGHNA and CDR2 is YSLEER. Trimming left V 0 bases short and J 5 bases short, with 13 bases between. This chain's CDR3 is CASSQDNRRGTEAFF. The CDR3 DNA reads as TGCGCCAGCAGCCAAGATAATCGGAGGGGAACTGAAGCTTTCTTT.

The chain has TRBV12-3 or TRBV12-4 and TRBJ1-3; tentative D call: TRBD1 (6 bases). This CDR3 is 16 amino acids long. The V end lost 6 bases, the J end lost 0 bases, and 15 bases lay between the germline ends. The CDR3: CASSPTGMHSGNTIYF. CDR3 sequence (DNA): TGTGCCAGCAGCCCAACAGGGATGCACTCTGGAAACACCATATATTTT.

The chain has TRBV14 and TRBJ2-3; perhaps TRBD2 as D (6 bases). The V gene lost 4 bases and the J gene lost 2 bases, with 10 bases spanning the gap. The CDR3 sequence is 14 residues long. CDR1 and CDR2 (germline): SGHDN, FVKESK. CDR3 region: CASSRRTTTDTQYF. The DNA for the CDR3 is TGTGCCAGCAGCCGACGGACTACCACAGATACGCAGTATTTT.

The table lists this clonotype with a few counts. The V and J genes are TRBV11-2 and TRBJ2-1; 7 bases are a match to TRBD1. The ends lost 5 bases at V and 3 bases at J; junction bases unmatched: 7. This CDR3 is built from 15 residues. In germline, CDR1 is SGHAT, CDR2 FQNNGV. CDR3 DNA: TGTGCCAGCAGCATAAGTACAGGGGACTACAATGAGCAGTTCTTC. This encodes CASSISTGDYNEQFF.

This clonotype was counted between two and nine times. The chain recombines TRBV10-1 with TRBJ2-1; TRBD2 agrees at 14 bases. V was clipped by 3 bases and J by 7 bases; unmatched bases: 2. The germline V gene has CDR1 WNHNN and CDR2 SYGVQD (reference sequence). The CDR3 covers 15 residues. CDR3 nucleotides: TGCGCCAGCAGTGATGGACTAGCGGGGGGTAATGAGCAGTTCTTC. Protein sequence: CASSDGLAGGNEQFF.

This chain links TRBV28 with TRBJ2-1, with 11 bases identical to TRBD1. This CDR3 has 15 amino acids. V shed 6 bases, J shed 10 bases, and the junction held 11 bases outside the gene matches. Germline CDR1 and CDR2: MDHEN and SYDVKM. Here the CDR3 reads CASSPAGQGASEQFF. Written as DNA, the CDR3 is TGTGCCAGCAGCCCCGCAGGACAGGGGGCCAGCGAGCAGTTCTTC.